This is a list of T cell receptor beta chains from one sample in a study of T cells after yellow fever vaccination. TCRdb re-derived calls from the 5' RACE reads in MiXCR, one entry per CDR3 protein. The profile shows approximately 300,000 distinct CDR3 sequences, roughly 6.8% of them singletons. Specimen: PBMCs, collected around 45 days after the first yellow fever vaccination. These receptor sequences come from a man in his late teens or twenties who received the YFV17D yellow fever vaccine. The CDR3 runs from the conserved cysteine through the conserved F or W. The order of the fields is D gene, V gene, clone size, CDR3 length, J gene, CDR3 DNA, CDR3 protein. The D gene is left open where the match is weak. Clone size is shown for a subset of rows, as once, few, many or a class of expanded clone.

d_call: .
v_call: TRBV6-1
clone_size: few
cdr3_length: 15
j_call: TRBJ2-3
cdr3_nt: TGTGCCAGCAGTGAAGAGGGCTTTCACACAGATACGCAGTATTTT
cdr3_aa: CASSEEGFHTDTQYF

d_call: .
v_call: TRBV7-2
clone_size: few
cdr3_length: 13
j_call: TRBJ2-5
cdr3_nt: TGTGCCAGCAGAATGGGGGGCTGGGAGACCCAGTACTTC
cdr3_aa: CASRMGGWETQYF

d_call: .
v_call: TRBV4-3
clone_size: many
cdr3_length: 14
j_call: TRBJ2-7
cdr3_nt: TGCGCCAGCAGCCAAGATCGCGCGGGCTACGAGCAGTACTTC
cdr3_aa: CASSQDRAGYEQYF

d_call: TRBD1
v_call: TRBV7-8
clone_size: .
cdr3_length: 15
j_call: TRBJ1-5
cdr3_nt: TGTGCCAGCAGCATCCGGGACAGGGAGGGACAGCCCCAGCATTTT
cdr3_aa: CASSIRDREGQPQHF

d_call: .
v_call: TRBV4-3
clone_size: .
cdr3_length: 13
j_call: TRBJ1-6
cdr3_nt: TGCGCCAGCAGCCAAGTTCAGAATTCACCCCTCCACTTT
cdr3_aa: CASSQVQNSPLHF

d_call: TRBD1
v_call: TRBV12-3/TRBV12-4
clone_size: many
cdr3_length: 13
j_call: TRBJ1-2
cdr3_nt: TGTGCCAGCAGTCTACAGGGGGCCTATGGCTACACCTTC
cdr3_aa: CASSLQGAYGYTF

d_call: .
v_call: TRBV7-2
clone_size: few
cdr3_length: 16
j_call: TRBJ2-1
cdr3_nt: TGTGCCAGCAGCTTATTCTTCCGGGGGTCACACAATGAGCAGTTCTTC
cdr3_aa: CASSLFFRGSHNEQFF

d_call: .
v_call: TRBV7-2
clone_size: many
cdr3_length: 12
j_call: TRBJ2-7
cdr3_nt: TGTGCCAGCAGCTTAGTCCCCTACGAGCAGTACTTC
cdr3_aa: CASSLVPYEQYF

d_call: .
v_call: TRBV18
clone_size: .
cdr3_length: 16
j_call: TRBJ1-2
cdr3_nt: TGTGCCAGCTCCCCGGCAGAGGGGGGCGACGGATATGGCTACACCTTC
cdr3_aa: CASSPAEGGDGYGYTF

d_call: .
v_call: TRBV5-1
clone_size: .
cdr3_length: 16
j_call: TRBJ2-5
cdr3_nt: TGCGCCAGCAGCTTCCGACTAGGGGTGTACCAAGAGACCCAGTACTTC
cdr3_aa: CASSFRLGVYQETQYF

d_call: TRBD1
v_call: TRBV18
clone_size: few
cdr3_length: 16
j_call: TRBJ2-5
cdr3_nt: TGTGCCAGCTCACCAACGGAACAGGGGGCTAGGGGGACCCAGTACTTC
cdr3_aa: CASSPTEQGARGTQYF

d_call: .
v_call: TRBV2
clone_size: .
cdr3_length: 15
j_call: TRBJ1-1
cdr3_nt: TGTGCCAGCAGTGGACAGGTCCTGGAGTGGGCTGAAGCTTTCTTT
cdr3_aa: CASSGQVLEWAEAFF